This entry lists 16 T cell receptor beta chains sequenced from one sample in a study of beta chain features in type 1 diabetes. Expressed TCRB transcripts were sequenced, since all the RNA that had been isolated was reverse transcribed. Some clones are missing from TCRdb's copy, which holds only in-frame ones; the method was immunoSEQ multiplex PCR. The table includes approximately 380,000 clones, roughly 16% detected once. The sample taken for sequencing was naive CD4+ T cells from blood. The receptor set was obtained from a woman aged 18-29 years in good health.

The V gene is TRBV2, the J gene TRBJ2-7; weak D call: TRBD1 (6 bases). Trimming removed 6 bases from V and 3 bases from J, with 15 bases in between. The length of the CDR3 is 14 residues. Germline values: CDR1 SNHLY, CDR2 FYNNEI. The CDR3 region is CASRPQGSNYEQYF. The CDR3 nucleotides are TGTGCCAGCAGGCCTCAGGGGTCGAACTACGAGCAGTACTTC.

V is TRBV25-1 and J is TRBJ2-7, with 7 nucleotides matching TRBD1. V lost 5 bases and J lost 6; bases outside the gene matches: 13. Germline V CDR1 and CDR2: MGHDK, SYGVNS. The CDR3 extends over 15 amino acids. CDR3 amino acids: CASSSSGTAQFEQYF. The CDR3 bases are TGTGCCAGCAGTAGTTCCGGGACAGCTCAGTTCGAGCAGTACTTC.

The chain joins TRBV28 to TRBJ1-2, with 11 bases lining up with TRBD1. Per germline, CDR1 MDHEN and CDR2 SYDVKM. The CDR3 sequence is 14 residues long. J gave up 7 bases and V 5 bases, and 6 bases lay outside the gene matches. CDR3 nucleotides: TGTGCCAGCAGTCAAGGACAGGGGGCAATTGGCTACACCTTC. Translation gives CASSQGQGAIGYTF.

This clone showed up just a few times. In DNA form, the CDR3 reads TGCGCCAGCAGCTCCCAGACAGCGAACACTGAAGCTTTCTTT. It encodes CASSSQTANTEAFF. The V gene is TRBV5-1, the J gene TRBJ1-1, with D maybe TRBD1 (5 bases). Trimming removed 3 bases from V and 1 base from J, with 10 bases in between. In germline, CDR1 is SGHRS, CDR2 YFSETQ. The length of the CDR3 is 14 residues.

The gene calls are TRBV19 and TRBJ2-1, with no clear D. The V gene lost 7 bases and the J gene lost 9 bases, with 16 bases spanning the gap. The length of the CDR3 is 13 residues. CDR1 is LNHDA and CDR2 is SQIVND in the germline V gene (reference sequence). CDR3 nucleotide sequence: TGTGCCAGTAACACCTTCTCTAGAGGTGAGCAGTTCTTC. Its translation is CASNTFSRGEQFF.

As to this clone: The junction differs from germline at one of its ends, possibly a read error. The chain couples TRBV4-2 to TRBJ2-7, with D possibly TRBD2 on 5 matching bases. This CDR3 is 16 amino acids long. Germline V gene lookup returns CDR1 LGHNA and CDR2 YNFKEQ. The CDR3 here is CASSREEPPGSFEQYF. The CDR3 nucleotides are TGTGCCAGCAGCCGGGAAGAGCCCCCGGGGTCCTTCGAGCAGTACTTC.

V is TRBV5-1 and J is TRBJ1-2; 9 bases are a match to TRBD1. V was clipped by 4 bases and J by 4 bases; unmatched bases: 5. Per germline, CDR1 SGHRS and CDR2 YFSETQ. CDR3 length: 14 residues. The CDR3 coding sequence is TGCGCCAGCAGCACAGGGGGCGTCCCCTATGGCTACACCTTC. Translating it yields CASSTGGVPYGYTF.

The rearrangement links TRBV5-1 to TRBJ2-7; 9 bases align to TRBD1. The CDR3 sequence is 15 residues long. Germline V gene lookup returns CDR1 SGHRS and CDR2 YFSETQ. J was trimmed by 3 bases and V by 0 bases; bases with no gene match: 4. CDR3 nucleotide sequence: TGCGCCAGCAGCTTGGGACAGGGGGGCGACTACGAGCAGTACTTC. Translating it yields CASSLGQGGDYEQYF.

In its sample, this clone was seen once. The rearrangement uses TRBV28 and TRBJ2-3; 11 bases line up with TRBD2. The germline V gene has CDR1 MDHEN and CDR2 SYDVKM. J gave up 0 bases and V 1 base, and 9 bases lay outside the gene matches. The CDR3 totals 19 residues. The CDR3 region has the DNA TGTGCCAGCAGTTTATACCGCTGGACTAGCGGGTATAGCACAGATACGCAGTATTTT. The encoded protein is CASSLYRWTSGYSTDTQYF.

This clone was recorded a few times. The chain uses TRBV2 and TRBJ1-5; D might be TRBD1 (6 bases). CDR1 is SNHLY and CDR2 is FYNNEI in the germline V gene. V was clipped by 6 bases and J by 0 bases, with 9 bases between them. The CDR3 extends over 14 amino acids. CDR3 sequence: CASRTGYSNQPQHF. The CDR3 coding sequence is TGTGCCAGCAGAACAGGGTATAGCAATCAGCCCCAGCATTTT.

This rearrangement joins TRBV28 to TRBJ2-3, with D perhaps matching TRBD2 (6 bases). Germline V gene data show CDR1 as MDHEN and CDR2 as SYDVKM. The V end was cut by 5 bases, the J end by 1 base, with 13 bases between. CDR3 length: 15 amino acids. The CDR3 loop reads CASSRGDRRTDTQYF. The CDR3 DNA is TGTGCCAGCAGTCGCGGGGACCGCCGCACAGATACGCAGTATTTT.

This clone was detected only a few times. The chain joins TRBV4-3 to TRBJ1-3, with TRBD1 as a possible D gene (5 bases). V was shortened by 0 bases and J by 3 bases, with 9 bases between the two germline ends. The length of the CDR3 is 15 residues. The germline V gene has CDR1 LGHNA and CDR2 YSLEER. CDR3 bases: TGCGCCAGCAGCCAAGATGTAGGGGTTGGAAACACCATATATTTT. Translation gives CASSQDVGVGNTIYF.

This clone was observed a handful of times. The CDR3 loop is CASSSGQGYETQYF. The CDR3 DNA follows: TGTGCCAGCAGTAGCGGACAGGGATATGAGACCCAGTACTTC. The gene calls are TRBV6-1 and TRBJ2-5, with 8 bases matching TRBD1. Trimming removed 5 bases from V and 5 bases from J; junction bases left unmatched: 7. CDR3 length: 14 amino acids. CDR1 is MNHNS, CDR2 SASEGT, per germline.

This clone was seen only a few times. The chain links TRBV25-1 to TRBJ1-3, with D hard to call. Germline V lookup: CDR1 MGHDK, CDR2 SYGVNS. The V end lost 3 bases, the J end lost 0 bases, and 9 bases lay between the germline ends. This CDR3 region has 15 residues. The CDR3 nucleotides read TGTGCCAGCAGTGATACCAGGAACTCTGGAAACACCATATATTTT. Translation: CASSDTRNSGNTIYF.

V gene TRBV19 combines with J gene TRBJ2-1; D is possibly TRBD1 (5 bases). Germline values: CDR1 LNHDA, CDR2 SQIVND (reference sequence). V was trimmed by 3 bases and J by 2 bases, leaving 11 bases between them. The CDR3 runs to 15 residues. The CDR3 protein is CASSMGREPYNEQFF. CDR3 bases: TGTGCCAGTAGTATGGGCAGGGAACCCTACAATGAGCAGTTCTTC.

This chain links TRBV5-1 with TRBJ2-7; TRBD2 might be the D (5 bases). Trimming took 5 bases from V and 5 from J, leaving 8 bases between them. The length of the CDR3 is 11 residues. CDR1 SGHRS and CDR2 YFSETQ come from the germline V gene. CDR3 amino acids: CASSISDEQYF. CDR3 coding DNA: TGCGCCAGCAGTATTAGCGACGAGCAGTACTTC.